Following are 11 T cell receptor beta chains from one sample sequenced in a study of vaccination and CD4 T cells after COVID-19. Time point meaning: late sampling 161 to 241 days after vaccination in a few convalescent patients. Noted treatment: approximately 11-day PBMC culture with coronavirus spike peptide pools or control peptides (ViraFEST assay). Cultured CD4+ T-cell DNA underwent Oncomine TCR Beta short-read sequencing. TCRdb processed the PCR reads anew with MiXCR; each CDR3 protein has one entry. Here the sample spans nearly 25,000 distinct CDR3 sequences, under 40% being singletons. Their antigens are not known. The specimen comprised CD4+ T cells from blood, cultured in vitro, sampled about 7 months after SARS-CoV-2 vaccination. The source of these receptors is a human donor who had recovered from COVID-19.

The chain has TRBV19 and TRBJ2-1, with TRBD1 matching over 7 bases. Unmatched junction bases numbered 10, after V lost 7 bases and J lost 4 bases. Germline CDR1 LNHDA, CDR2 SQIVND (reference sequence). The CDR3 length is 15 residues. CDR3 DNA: TGTGCCAGTAAGACAACCAGGGGGACGTACAATGAGCAGTTCTTC. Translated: CASKTTRGTYNEQFF.

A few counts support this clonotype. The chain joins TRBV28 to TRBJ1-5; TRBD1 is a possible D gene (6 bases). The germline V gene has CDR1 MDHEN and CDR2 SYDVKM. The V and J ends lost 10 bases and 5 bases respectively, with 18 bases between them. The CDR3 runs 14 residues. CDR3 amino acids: CATHPWGGDQPQHF. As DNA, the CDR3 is TGTGCCACTCACCCCTGGGGGGGCGATCAGCCCCAGCATTTT.

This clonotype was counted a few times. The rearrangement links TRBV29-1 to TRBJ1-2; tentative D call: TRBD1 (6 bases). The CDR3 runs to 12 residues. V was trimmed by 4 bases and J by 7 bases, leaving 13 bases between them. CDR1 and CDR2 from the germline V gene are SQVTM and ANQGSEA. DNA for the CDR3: TGCAGCGTTGGAACAGGGCTGGCTGGCTACACCTTC. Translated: CSVGTGLAGYTF.

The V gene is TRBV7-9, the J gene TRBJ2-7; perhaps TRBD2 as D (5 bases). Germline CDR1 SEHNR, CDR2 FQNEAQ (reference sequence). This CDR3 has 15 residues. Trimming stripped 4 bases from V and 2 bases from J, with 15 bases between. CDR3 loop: CASSSDSPGTYEQYF. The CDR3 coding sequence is TGTGCCAGCAGCTCGGACTCACCGGGCACCTACGAGCAGTACTTC. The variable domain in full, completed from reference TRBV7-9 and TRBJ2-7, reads DTGVSQNPRHKITKRGQNVTFRCDPISEHNRLYWYRQTLGQGPEFLTYFQNEAQLEKSRLLSDRFSAERPKGSFSTLEIQRTEQGDSAMYLCASSSDSPGTYEQYFGPGTRLTVT.

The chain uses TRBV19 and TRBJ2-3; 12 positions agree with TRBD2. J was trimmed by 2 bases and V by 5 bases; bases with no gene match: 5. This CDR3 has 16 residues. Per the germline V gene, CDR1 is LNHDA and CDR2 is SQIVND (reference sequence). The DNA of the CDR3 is TGTGCCAGTAGTCCGACTAGCGGGAGCACCACAGATACGCAGTATTTT. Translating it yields CASSPTSGSTTDTQYF.

CDR3 amino acids: CASSYRTGELFF. The CDR3 nucleotides are TGTGCCAGCAGTTACAGGACCGGGGAGCTGTTTTTT. This chain uses TRBV6-5 with TRBJ2-2; no clear D. The V gene's germline CDR1 is MNHEY and CDR2 SVGAGI. V was trimmed by 2 bases and J by 5 bases, leaving 3 bases between them. The CDR3 runs to 12 residues.

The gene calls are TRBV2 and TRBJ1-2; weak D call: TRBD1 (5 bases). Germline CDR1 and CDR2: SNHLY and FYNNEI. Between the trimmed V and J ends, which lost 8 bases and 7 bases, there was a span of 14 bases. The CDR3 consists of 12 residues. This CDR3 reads CASHRSFGGYTF. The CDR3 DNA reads TGTGCCAGCCACAGGAGTTTTGGTGGCTACACCTTC. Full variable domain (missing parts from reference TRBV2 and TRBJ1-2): EPEVTQTPSHQVTQMGQEVILRCVPISNHLYFYWYRQILGQKVEFLVSFYNNEISEKSEIFDDQFSVERPDGSNFTLKIRSTKLEDSAMYFCASHRSFGGYTFGSGTRLTVV.

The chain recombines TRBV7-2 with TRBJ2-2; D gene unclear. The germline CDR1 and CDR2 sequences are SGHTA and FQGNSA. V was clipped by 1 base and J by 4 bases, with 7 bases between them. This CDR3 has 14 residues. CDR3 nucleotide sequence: TGTGCCAGCAGCTTAGGGGCAGGCACCGGGGAGCTGTTTTTT. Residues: CASSLGAGTGELFF.

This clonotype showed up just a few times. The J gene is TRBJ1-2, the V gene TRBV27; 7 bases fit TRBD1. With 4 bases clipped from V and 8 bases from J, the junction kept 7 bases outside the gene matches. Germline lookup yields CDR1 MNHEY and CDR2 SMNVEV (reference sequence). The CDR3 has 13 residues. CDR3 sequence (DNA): TGTGCCAGCAGTTCTACCGACAGGGAGGGCTACACCTTC. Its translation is CASSSTDREGYTF.

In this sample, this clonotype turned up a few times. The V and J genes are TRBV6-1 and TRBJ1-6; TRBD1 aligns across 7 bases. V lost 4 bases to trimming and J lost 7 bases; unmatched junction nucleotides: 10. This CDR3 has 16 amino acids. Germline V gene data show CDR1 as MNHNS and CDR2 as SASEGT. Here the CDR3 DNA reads TGTGCCAGCAGTGTCTCGGTCAGGGGGGAGAATTCACCCCTCCACTTT. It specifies CASSVSVRGENSPLHF.

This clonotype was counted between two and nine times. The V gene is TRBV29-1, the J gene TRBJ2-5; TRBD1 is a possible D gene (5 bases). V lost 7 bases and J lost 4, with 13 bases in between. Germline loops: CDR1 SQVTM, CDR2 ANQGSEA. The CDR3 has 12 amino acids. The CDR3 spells CSGQTDGETQYF. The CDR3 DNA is TGCAGCGGACAGACCGATGGAGAGACCCAGTACTTC.